Listed below are T cell receptor beta chains from one sample, sequenced in a study of cytomegalovirus exposure and HLA in healthy donors. Using immunoSEQ multiplex PCR, the repertoire was profiled, and TCRdb retains in-frame clones only, with some absent. The sample includes 150,000 to 200,000 clones, about 83% of them seen just once. The source material was PBMCs. The receptor set was obtained from a woman in her 30s in good health and CMV-seronegative. Each CDR3 is given with its conserved first and last residue.

CDR3aa,v_gene,j_gene
CASRSTGLAFF,TRBV7-9,TRBJ1-1
CASSLGVGTGTNEQFF,TRBV5-1,TRBJ2-1
CASNFALISNQPQHF,TRBV6-4,TRBJ1-5
CATSRDRTTQPQHF,TRBV15,TRBJ1-5
CAWSVSSTSGGYTF,TRBV30,TRBJ1-2
CASSHLTTGTSAPYNSPLHF,TRBV4-3,TRBJ1-6
CASRGDRGADTEAFF,TRBV2,TRBJ1-1
CASRLAGDGEQFF,TRBV19,TRBJ2-1
CSFNQGSHEQYF,TRBV29-1,TRBJ2-7
CASSSPGQSNYGYTF,TRBV6-5,TRBJ1-2
CASRSNAGATEAFF,TRBV6-6,TRBJ1-1
CASLWDGRNGYTF,TRBV2,TRBJ1-2
CAINPRQEGGYTF,TRBV10-3,TRBJ1-2
CASSEGPTGYYGYTF,TRBV6-1,TRBJ1-2
CSVGASGGAGLFF,TRBV29-1,TRBJ2-1
CASRELAGGLTGELFF,TRBV2,TRBJ2-2
CASSGGRAGTGELFF,TRBV6-1,TRBJ2-2
CASSYSGRGGEQYF,TRBV6-5,TRBJ2-7
CASSIGTGDYNEQFF,TRBV27,TRBJ2-1
CASSLGQGAGNQPQHF,TRBV7-8,TRBJ1-5
CASSSYQGKNTEAFF,TRBV18,TRBJ1-1
CASSRGPLAGGPYEQYF,TRBV11-2,TRBJ2-7
CASSQDRGGAVEQFF,TRBV4-3,TRBJ2-1
CASSGTSGGGFYEQFF,TRBV25-1,TRBJ2-1
CASSPYPRQGAYEKLFF,TRBV14,TRBJ1-4
CASSLERLAVFNEQFF,TRBV7-8,TRBJ2-1
CASRAGGAAGWVNTEAFF,TRBV5-1,TRBJ1-1
CAWSTGTGVLGELFF,TRBV30,TRBJ2-2
CAWSEGLAVNEQFF,TRBV30,TRBJ2-1
CASSSGQYTEAFF,TRBV11-3,TRBJ1-1
CASSLAGQYTEAFF,TRBV5-6,TRBJ1-1
CASSVGRPGGETQYF,TRBV7-8,TRBJ2-5
CASSVAVGPYEQYF,TRBV9,TRBJ2-7
CASSPRGGGELFF,TRBV7-7,TRBJ2-2
CASSQERYAGGLIQSQSDEQFF,TRBV4-2,TRBJ2-1
CASSFSGGRSNEKLFF,TRBV5-8,TRBJ1-4
CASFPGGRGASRREQFF,TRBV5-1,TRBJ2-1
CASSELEGTNEKLFF,TRBV6-1,TRBJ1-4
CASSSPSGTGGQPQHF,TRBV7-2,TRBJ1-5
CASSYGQPYEQYF,TRBV5-1,TRBJ2-7
CATALAENTGELFF,TRBV10-2,TRBJ2-2
CATSRGQGWEQYF,TRBV15,TRBJ2-7
CASTYRGLVEKLFF,TRBV6-1,TRBJ1-4
CASSEDSRSSYNSPLHF,TRBV19,TRBJ1-6
CASSLGGDTGELFF,TRBV5-1,TRBJ2-2
CASSPGQGGNTEAFF,TRBV7-9,TRBJ1-1
CASSEAPRGTEAFF,TRBV6-1,TRBJ1-1
CSVDFDSNTEAFF,TRBV29-1,TRBJ1-1
CASSQNGQAYEQYF,TRBV7-7,TRBJ2-7
CASSANGQHTDTQYF,TRBV5-1,TRBJ2-3